This TCR beta chain was sequenced in a study of T cells after yellow fever vaccination. Study as a whole: Researchers used SMART-Seq v4 Ultra Low Input to prepare fractions that had low cell numbers. Notes on the study in general: After the booster, approximately 96% of CD4 and roughly nine tenths of CD8 primary-response clones were re-detected.

TCRdb used MiXCR to reprocess the 5' RACE reads, holding one entry per CDR3 protein. The sample yields a few hundred thousand distinct CDR3 sequences, approximately 3.8% seen once. The CDR3 has 14 residues. Trimming took off 0 bases at V and 7 bases at J, with 10 bases between the two ends. This clonotype was counted at least ten times. Its antigen is unidentified. This specimen was PBMCs, taken on the day of the yellow fever booster vaccination. The TCR sequence derives from a man younger than 30 who received the YFV17D yellow fever vaccine. The chain has TRBV12-3 or TRBV12-4 and TRBJ1-5; D is possibly TRBD1 (5 bases). CDR3 region: CASSLAARAQPQHF. The CDR3 coding sequence is TGTGCCAGCAGTTTAGCCGCCAGGGCGCAGCCCCAGCATTTT.